These 4 T cell receptor beta chains share one sample of origin, sequenced in a study of T cells after yellow fever vaccination. TCRdb reprocessed the 5' RACE reads with MiXCR, giving one entry per CDR3 protein. The sample lists some 300,000 distinct CDR3 sequences, around 10% seen once, with about 3% in the top ten. The sequencing used CD4+ T cells sorted from PBMCs, collected 5 days after the yellow fever booster vaccination. The receptors come from a man aged 18-30 years who received the YFV17D yellow fever vaccine.

This clonotype came up a few times. This chain connects TRBV6-5 to TRBJ1-6; TRBD1 aligns across 7 bases. The CDR3 is 13 amino acids. J lost 10 bases, V lost 8 bases, and 8 bases had no gene match. Germline CDR1 reads MNHEY; CDR2 reads SVGAGI. CDR3: CASGGRDRSPLHF. CDR3 bases: TGTGCCAGCGGGGGCCGGGACAGATCACCCCTCCACTTT.

This clonotype was seen only a few times. This rearrangement joins TRBV4-1 to TRBJ1-4; D not resolved. The V gene's germline CDR1 is MGHRA and CDR2 YSYEKL. The CDR3 has 15 amino acids. The V gene lost 1 base and the J gene lost 0 bases, with 6 bases spanning the gap. The CDR3 nucleotides read TGCGCCAGCAGCCAAGTTGGTTCAACTAATGAAAAACTGTTTTTT. Translated: CASSQVGSTNEKLFF.

In its sample, this clonotype was seen a few times. V usage is TRBV6-2 or TRBV6-3 and J usage is TRBJ2-2; D gene uncertain. From germline, CDR1 is MNHEY and CDR2 SVGEGT. V lost 6 bases, J lost 6 bases, and 11 bases lay in between. The CDR3 is 13 residues long. CDR3 bases: TGTGCCAGCAGGCCCGTGGTGGCCGGGGAGCTGTTTTTT. Residues: CASRPVVAGELFF.

There are many counts of this clonotype. J is TRBJ1-3 and V is TRBV7-6; 7 nucleotides match TRBD1. The CDR3 has 16 residues. Germline V lookup: CDR1 SGHVS, CDR2 FNYEAQ. Germline trimming cut 4 bases from V and 2 bases from J; bases unmatched to any gene: 8. CDR3 loop: CASSSRGGQTGNTIYF. The DNA of the CDR3 is TGTGCCAGCAGCTCGAGGGGGGGACAGACTGGAAACACCATATATTTT.